This T cell receptor beta chain derives from a study of blood T cell repertoires in COVID-19. Study context: Sites in the United States, Italy and Spain provided acute and convalescent COVID-19 samples. PBMCs, B-cell-depleted T cells, or T cells were the source of the cDNA or gDNA that made up the material.

The assay was immunoSEQ multiplex PCR, and TCRdb's table has in-frame clones only and misses some. The table lists about 88,000 clones, about 87% of them singletons, with 8.5% to 14% in the top ten. The V end lost 2 bases, the J end lost 7 bases, and 6 bases lay between the germline ends. Germline lookup yields CDR1 SEHNR and CDR2 FQNEAQ (reference sequence). This CDR3 has 12 amino acids. Sequenced material: peripheral blood. This sequence joins TRBV7-9 and TRBJ1-5; D gene uncertain. The TCR comes from a man aged 80 or over with acute or convalescent COVID-19. CDR3 sequence reads: CASSLNLQPQHF. The DNA for the CDR3 is TGTGCCAGCAGCTTAAACTTACAGCCCCAGCATTTT.